This is a list of T cell receptor beta chains from one sample in a study of blood T cell repertoires in COVID-19. The method was immunoSEQ multiplex PCR; TCRdb's version includes in-frame clones alone and lacks a portion of them. Among some 120,000 clones listed, less than 90% were seen once. Material for sequencing was PBMCs or T cells enriched from blood (not recorded which). The receptors derive from a young man who had recovered from COVID-19. CDR3s include the opening cysteine and the closing phenylalanine or tryptophan. A D gene is named only where the DNA matches it firmly. Clone size is given for some rows only: seen once, a few or many times, or a class if the clone is expanded.

CDR3,DNA,D,size,J,V
CASSYSQWEDRANTEAFF,TGTGCCAGCAGTTACTCACAATGGGAGGACAGGGCGAACACTGAAGCTTTCTTT,TRBD1,NA,TRBJ1-1,TRBV6-8
CASSEQVYNSPLHF,TGTGCCAGCAGTGAACAGGTTTATAATTCACCCCTCCACTTT,NA,NA,TRBJ1-6,TRBV2
CAISLSGLVGEKLFF,TGTGCCATCAGTCTCTCAGGGTTAGTGGGTGAAAAACTGTTTTTT,NA,NA,TRBJ1-4,TRBV10-3
CASSDGQAYQPQHF,TGTGCCAGCAGTGACGGACAGGCGTATCAGCCCCAGCATTTT,TRBD1,NA,TRBJ1-5,TRBV25-1
CASSPRRGDGYTF,TGTGCCAGCAGCCCCCGACGGGGGGATGGCTACACCTTC,NA,NA,TRBJ1-2,TRBV6-4
CASSITPGQEYQETQYF,TGCGCCAGCAGTATAACTCCGGGACAGGAATACCAAGAGACCCAGTACTTC,TRBD1,few,TRBJ2-5,TRBV5-1
CASSRASYEQYF,TGTGCCAGCAGCCGAGCGTCCTACGAGCAGTACTTC,NA,NA,TRBJ2-7,TRBV7-2
CASSGRRETYNEQFF,TGTGCCAGCAGCGGGAGGCGGGAGACCTACAATGAGCAGTTCTTC,TRBD2,NA,TRBJ2-1,TRBV9
CACLSGEGGILSYEQYF,TGTGCCTGTTTATCCGGTGAGGGGGGGATACTTTCCTACGAGCAGTACTTC,NA,once,TRBJ2-7,TRBV30
CATSRDRMSGSPNEQFF,TGTGCCACCAGCAGAGATCGGATGAGCGGGAGTCCCAATGAGCAGTTCTTC,TRBD2,NA,TRBJ2-1,TRBV15
CASSNRYGQYF,TGTGCCAGCAGTAACCGGTATGGCCAGTACTTC,NA,NA,TRBJ2-5,TRBV27
CASSLRQELLVQPQHF,TGCGCCAGCAGCCTACGACAGGAACTGTTGGTTCAGCCCCAGCATTTT,NA,NA,TRBJ1-5,TRBV4-1
CASSATLAGGMKTQYF,TGTGCCAGCAGTGCCACCTTAGCGGGGGGGATGAAGACCCAGTACTTC,TRBD2,NA,TRBJ2-5,TRBV6-2/TRBV6-3
CASSLVFGRTEAFF,TGTGCCAGCAGCTTGGTGTTTGGGAGAACTGAAGCTTTCTTT,NA,NA,TRBJ1-1,TRBV5-6
CATTQGSFSNQPQHF,TGTGCCACCACCCAAGGGAGCTTTAGCAATCAGCCCCAGCATTTT,NA,NA,TRBJ1-5,TRBV6-6
CASSEMTGNQPQHF,TGTGCCAGCAGTGAAATGACAGGTAATCAGCCCCAGCATTTT,NA,NA,TRBJ1-5,TRBV6-1
CASSWAESYEQYF,TGTGCCAGCAGCTGGGCAGAATCCTACGAGCAGTACTTC,NA,once,TRBJ2-7,TRBV27
CASSTGTAGNQPQHF,TGTGCCAGTAGTACCGGGACAGCAGGAAATCAGCCCCAGCATTTT,TRBD1,NA,TRBJ1-5,TRBV19
CASSLGTGLNTGELFF,TGTGCCAGCAGCTTGGGAACAGGGCTAAACACCGGGGAGCTGTTTTTT,NA,NA,TRBJ2-2,TRBV5-4
CASSLYRDQPQHF,TGTGCCAGCAGCTTGTATCGGGATCAGCCCCAGCATTTT,NA,NA,TRBJ1-5,TRBV5-6
CASSLGGAGPQETQYF,TGCGCCAGCAGCTTGGGAGGAGCGGGCCCCCAAGAGACCCAGTACTTC,NA,NA,TRBJ2-5,TRBV5-1
CASVQTGGNQPQHF,TGTGCTAGTGTCCAAACAGGGGGCAACCAGCCCCAGCATTTT,TRBD1,NA,TRBJ1-5,TRBV12-5
CASSQPGEGMNEQFF,TGTGCCAGTAGTCAGCCCGGGGAGGGGATGAATGAGCAGTTCTTC,TRBD2,NA,TRBJ2-1,TRBV19
CASSPRSKDWAPTEQFF,TGTGCCAGCAGTCCCCGCTCCAAGGACTGGGCCCCCACTGAGCAGTTCTTC,NA,NA,TRBJ2-1,TRBV27
CATSRVPTGEGNEQFF,TGTGCCACCAGCAGAGTCCCGACAGGGGAGGGCAATGAGCAGTTCTTC,NA,NA,TRBJ2-1,TRBV15